What follows are 19 T cell receptor beta chains derived from one specimen sequenced in a study of cytomegalovirus exposure and HLA in healthy donors (dated by TCRdb to the late 2010s). The library was produced with the immunoSEQ multiplex PCR assay. The multiplex PCR relied on a mix of 60 forward primers for TCR Vbeta segments and 13 reverse primers for TCR Jbeta segments. In its TCRdb copy, this immuneACCESS table keeps in-frame sequences only and misses some clones. Where compared with another copy, unresolved V genes explain less than half of these, and the others have no known cause. The sample table records 55,000 to 80,000 clones; 55% to 80% of these occur just once. In total, the top ten clones hold more than 2% of the sample. The sample taken for sequencing was PBMCs. Source of these receptors: a woman aged 25-40 years in good health and CMV-seronegative.

This chain joins TRBV9 and TRBJ1-1; D gene uncertain. V was trimmed by 3 bases and J by 7 bases, leaving 16 bases between them. Looked up from germline, CDR1 is SGDLS and CDR2 is YYNGEE. The CDR3 spans 14 residues. In nucleotides, the CDR3 is TGTGCCAGCAGCGCGGGATCAATCGATGGTGAAGCTTTCTTT. Protein sequence: CASSAGSIDGEAFF.

This clone was seen a handful of times. The genes are TRBV7-2 and TRBJ1-6; TRBD1 might be the D (5 bases). V gave up 1 base and J gave up 10 bases, with 20 bases separating them. This CDR3 is 17 amino acids long. CDR1 SGHTA and CDR2 FQGNSA come from the germline V gene. The CDR3 DNA sequence: TGTGCCAGCAGCTTAGTTGGCGTCAGGTCTGGGGGGTCACCCCTCCACTTT. It encodes CASSLVGVRSGGSPLHF. Filled out from reference TRBV7-2 and TRBJ1-6, the complete variable domain reads GAGVSQSPSNKVTEKGKDVELRCDPISGHTALYWYRQSLGQGLEFLIYFQGNSAPDKSGLPSDRFSAERTGGSVSTLTIQRTQQEDSAVYLCASSLVGVRSGGSPLHFGNGTRLTVT.

The chain has TRBV6-5 and TRBJ2-7; D is uncertain. The CDR3 is 11 amino acids. V lost 5 bases and J lost 2, with 4 bases in between. Germline lookup yields CDR1 MNHEY and CDR2 SVGAGI. CDR3 sequence: CASSGAYEQYF. In DNA, the CDR3 is TGTGCCAGCAGTGGAGCCTACGAGCAGTACTTC.

The chain has TRBV4-3 and TRBJ1-5, with D tentatively TRBD1 (6 bases). V lost 4 bases and J lost 5, with 15 bases in between. Looked up from germline, CDR1 is LGHNA and CDR2 is YSLEER. The CDR3 length is 15 residues. The CDR3: CASSLHPGADQPQHF. CDR3 in DNA: TGCGCCAGCAGCCTCCACCCAGGGGCCGATCAGCCCCAGCATTTT.

The rearrangement uses TRBV14 and TRBJ2-5, with 7 positions matching TRBD2. V was pared by 2 bases and J by 2 bases, with 5 bases of the junction left unmatched. The germline gives CDR1 SGHDN, CDR2 FVKESK. The CDR3 consists of 15 residues. The CDR3 coding sequence is TGTGCCAGCAGCCAAAAGCGGGGCCTACAAGAGACCCAGTACTTC. Translated, it gives CASSQKRGLQETQYF.

This clone was detected only a few times. This chain connects TRBV6-5 to TRBJ2-3, with TRBD2 identical over 7 bases. This CDR3 is built from 12 residues. V was pared by 7 bases and J by 6 bases, with 4 bases of the junction left unmatched. Germline values: CDR1 MNHEY, CDR2 SVGAGI. The CDR3 reads CASKPGGDTQYF. DNA of the CDR3: TGTGCCAGCAAGCCCGGGGGGGATACGCAGTATTTT.

V gene TRBV19 combines with J gene TRBJ2-3, with D possibly TRBD2 on 6 matching bases. The germline V gene has CDR1 LNHDA and CDR2 SQIVND (reference sequence). The CDR3 is 13 residues long. V shed 3 bases and J shed 4 bases, with 8 bases lying between them. The CDR3 region has the DNA TGTGCCAGTAGTATGGAGGGGTCAGATACGCAGTATTTT. Translation: CASSMEGSDTQYF.

CDR3 nucleotides: TGCGCCAGCAGCTTGGATGCCGGAGATAACTATGGCTACACCTTC. Protein product: CASSLDAGDNYGYTF. This sequence joins TRBV5-1 and TRBJ1-2; D ambiguous. Between the trimmed V and J ends, which lost 0 bases and 1 base, there was a span of 10 bases. This CDR3 contains 15 residues. Per germline, CDR1 SGHRS and CDR2 YFSETQ.

V is TRBV4-2 and J is TRBJ1-1, with D possibly being TRBD1 (6 bases). Looked up from germline, CDR1 is LGHNA and CDR2 is YNFKEQ. The CDR3 length is 19 residues. V shed 5 bases and J shed 0 bases, with 25 bases lying between them. The DNA for the CDR3 is TGTGCCAGCAGCTTGGGTGTGCGGGGGGGCGATGGGATGAACACTGAAGCTTTCTTT. Amino acids: CASSLGVRGGDGMNTEAFF.

This chain connects TRBV6-5 to TRBJ2-5; 8 nucleotides align to TRBD2. This CDR3 has 16 amino acids. In germline, CDR1 is MNHEY, CDR2 SVGAGI. The J segment lost 1 base and the V segment lost 1 base, leaving 5 bases of the junction unmatched. The CDR3 loop is CASSYYQLAAQETQYF. CDR3 bases: TGTGCCAGCAGTTACTATCAACTAGCGGCCCAAGAGACCCAGTACTTC.

The rearrangement uses TRBV7-9 and TRBJ1-2; unclear D gene. Trimming took off 8 bases at V and 6 bases at J, with 16 bases between the two ends. The CDR3 spans 13 residues. Germline CDR1 is SEHNR and CDR2 is FQNEAQ (reference sequence). This CDR3 reads CASELEGVNGYTF. Here the CDR3 DNA reads TGTGCCAGCGAATTGGAGGGAGTCAATGGCTACACCTTC.

This chain uses TRBV4-3 with TRBJ1-1; the D gene is possibly TRBD1 (5 bases). There are 17 residues in the CDR3. CDR1 LGHNA and CDR2 YSLEER come from the germline V gene. V was cut by 2 bases and J by 3 bases, with 19 bases left in between. The CDR3 DNA sequence: TGCGCCAGCAGCCAAATTTTTGGATGGGAAGGGGACACTGAAGCTTTCTTT. Translating gives CASSQIFGWEGDTEAFF.

This clone showed up just a few times. Here the CDR3 reads CASSEQGSNQPQHF. Written as DNA, the CDR3 is TGTGCCAGCAGTGAACAGGGAAGCAATCAGCCCCAGCATTTT. The chain joins TRBV2 to TRBJ1-5; TRBD1 might be the D (5 bases). The germline gives CDR1 SNHLY, CDR2 FYNNEI. V was trimmed by 2 bases and J by 1 base, leaving 6 bases between them. The CDR3 contains 14 residues.

The CDR3 here is CASSSGQGFNAEAFF. The CDR3 nucleotides read TGTGCCAGCAGCTCAGGACAGGGCTTTAATGCTGAAGCTTTCTTT. The genes are TRBV7-3 and TRBJ1-1, with 8 bases matching TRBD1. Germline CDR1 SGHTA, CDR2 FQGTGA. The CDR3 contains 15 residues. V lost 4 bases to trimming and J lost 6 bases; unmatched junction nucleotides: 10.

The chain links TRBV30 to TRBJ1-4; D may be TRBD1 (6 bases). The V gene lost 0 bases and the J gene lost 1 base, with 12 bases spanning the gap. Germline CDR1 reads GTSNPN; CDR2 reads SVGIG (reference sequence). This CDR3 comprises 16 residues. The chain's CDR3 is CAWSVPGVETNEKLFF. Here the CDR3 DNA reads TGTGCCTGGAGTGTACCAGGGGTGGAAACTAATGAAAAACTGTTTTTT.

The chain couples TRBV11-3 to TRBJ2-2; D may be TRBD2 (6 bases). V was cut by 7 bases and J by 4 bases, with 16 bases left in between. This CDR3 is 15 amino acids long. Per germline, CDR1 SGHNT and CDR2 YENEEA. The CDR3 DNA is TGTGCCAGCATGGTTCGGGACTCCCGCACCGGGGAGCTGTTTTTT. Protein: CASMVRDSRTGELFF.

The chain links TRBV5-1 to TRBJ1-1; TRBD1 aligns across 9 bases. CDR1 SGHRS and CDR2 YFSETQ come from the germline V gene. V lost 3 bases, J lost 4 bases, and 4 bases stayed unmatched. The CDR3 is 14 residues long. For the CDR3, the DNA is TGCGCCAGCAGCTCGACAGGGGGTAGCACTGAAGCTTTCTTT. Translation gives CASSSTGGSTEAFF. Filled out from reference TRBV5-1 and TRBJ1-1, the complete variable domain reads KAGVTQTPRYLIKTRGQQVTLSCSPISGHRSVSWYQQTPGQGLQFLFEYFSETQRNKGNFPGRFSGRQFSNSRSEMNVSTLELGDSALYLCASSSTGGSTEAFFGQGTRLTVV.

On this clone itself: This may be a read error, as it is one base from a much larger clone. The gene calls are TRBV30 and TRBJ2-3; D is unclear. The germline V gene encodes CDR1 GTSNPN and CDR2 SVGIG (reference sequence). There are 14 residues in the CDR3. This CDR3 reads CAWSAGTPTDPQYF. The CDR3 DNA reads as TGTGCCTGGAGTGCAGGTACCCCCACAGATCCGCAGTATTTT.

The J gene is TRBJ1-2, the V gene TRBV10-3; TRBD1 might be the D (5 bases). Trimming pared 2 bases from V and 3 bases from J, leaving 7 bases between. Germline V gene data show CDR1 as ENHRY and CDR2 as SYGVKD. CDR3 length: 13 amino acids. CDR3 residues: CAISETGDYGYTF. The CDR3 nucleotides read TGTGCCATCAGTGAGACGGGGGACTATGGCTACACCTTC.